These T cell receptor beta chains were read from a single sample in a study of T cells in Graves' hyperthyroidism and ophthalmopathy. TCRdb reprocessed the multiplex PCR reads via MiXCR and lists one record per CDR3 protein. The data hold 30,000 to 40,000 distinct CDR3 sequences, with 52% observed a single time. The sample comprised blood. All receptors derive from a man aged 40-50 years with Graves' ophthalmopathy. The CDR3 runs from the conserved cysteine through the conserved F or W. Each record gives: J gene, clone size, V gene, D gene, CDR3 protein, CDR3 DNA. A D gene is named only where the DNA matches it firmly. Clone size is stated in some rows and not others, as once, few, many or a class when expanded.

J gene: TRBJ1-1
clone size: -
V gene: TRBV20-1
D gene: -
CDR3 protein: CRGDTEALF
CDR3 DNA: TGCAGGGGGGACACTGAAGCTCTCTTT

J gene: TRBJ1-2
clone size: many
V gene: TRBV20-1
D gene: TRBD1
CDR3 protein: CSATLPGQGNGYTF
CDR3 DNA: TGCAGTGCTACCCTACCGGGACAGGGGAATGGCTACACCTTC

J gene: TRBJ2-1
clone size: many
V gene: TRBV19
D gene: TRBD1
CDR3 protein: CASTNHGRDRGSYNEQFF
CDR3 DNA: TGTGCCAGTACCAACCACGGCCGGGACAGGGGTTCCTACAATGAGCAGTTCTTC

J gene: TRBJ1-1
clone size: -
V gene: TRBV5-4
D gene: TRBD1
CDR3 protein: CASSFPGGHEAFF
CDR3 DNA: TGTGCCAGCAGCTTCCCAGGGGGACATGAAGCTTTCTTT

J gene: TRBJ1-2
clone size: many
V gene: TRBV20-1
D gene: -
CDR3 protein: CSAGEGPGRGANGYTF
CDR3 DNA: TGCAGTGCAGGGGAGGGGCCGGGAAGGGGAGCTAATGGCTACACCTTC

J gene: TRBJ2-1
clone size: -
V gene: TRBV20-1
D gene: TRBD2
CDR3 protein: CSARRGGRYDEQFF
CDR3 DNA: TGCAGTGCTAGGCGGGGGGGCCGATATGATGAGCAGTTCTTC

J gene: TRBJ1-4
clone size: many
V gene: TRBV6-1
D gene: -
CDR3 protein: CASSFYLTVLNEKLFF
CDR3 DNA: TGTGCCAGCAGTTTTTACCTGACAGTCCTTAATGAAAAACTGTTTTTT

J gene: TRBJ1-2
clone size: many
V gene: TRBV28
D gene: -
CDR3 protein: CASRFPLSGNSYGYTF
CDR3 DNA: TGTGCCAGCCGCTTCCCACTTAGTGGTAATAGCTATGGCTACACCTTC

J gene: TRBJ1-3
clone size: -
V gene: TRBV5-5
D gene: -
CDR3 protein: CASSSPRAIYF
CDR3 DNA: TGTGCCAGCAGCTCCCCCAGAGCCATATATTTT

J gene: TRBJ2-4
clone size: many
V gene: TRBV2
D gene: -
CDR3 protein: CASTVRGGFRAKNIQYF
CDR3 DNA: TGTGCCAGCACCGTACGAGGGGGGTTTAGGGCCAAAAACATTCAGTACTTC

J gene: TRBJ2-6
clone size: -
V gene: TRBV6-5
D gene: -
CDR3 protein: CASRDSLNTEAF
CDR3 DNA: TGTGCCAGCAGGGACAGCTTGAACACTGAAGCTTTC

J gene: TRBJ2-3
clone size: many
V gene: TRBV9
D gene: -
CDR3 protein: CASSVAITDTQYF
CDR3 DNA: TGTGCCAGCAGCGTAGCTATAACAGATACGCAGTATTTT

J gene: TRBJ2-5
clone size: -
V gene: TRBV20-1
D gene: -
CDR3 protein: CSAARGAKAQYF
CDR3 DNA: TGCAGTGCGGCGCGGGGAGCTAAGGCCCAGTACTTC

J gene: TRBJ2-1
clone size: -
V gene: TRBV10-3
D gene: TRBD2
CDR3 protein: CAISFSGGWYEQFF
CDR3 DNA: TGTGCCATCAGTTTTAGCGGGGGCTGGTATGAGCAGTTCTTC

J gene: TRBJ2-1
clone size: many
V gene: TRBV12-3/TRBV12-4
D gene: TRBD2
CDR3 protein: CASSLVASGSLHEQFF
CDR3 DNA: TGTGCCAGCAGTTTAGTCGCTAGCGGGAGTTTGCATGAGCAGTTCTTC

J gene: TRBJ2-7
clone size: many
V gene: TRBV20-1
D gene: -
CDR3 protein: CSAVQGGTYEQYF
CDR3 DNA: TGCAGTGCTGTACAGGGGGGGACCTACGAGCAGTACTTC

J gene: TRBJ2-2
clone size: -
V gene: TRBV27
D gene: TRBD1
CDR3 protein: CASSLCPPPPGQGFWVNTGELSW
CDR3 DNA: TGTGCCAGCAGTTTATGCCCTCCCCCACCGGGACAGGGTTTTTGGGTGAACACCGGGGAGCTGTCTTGG

J gene: TRBJ1-1
clone size: -
V gene: TRBV6-1
D gene: TRBD1
CDR3 protein: CASSTRQGAGNTEAFF
CDR3 DNA: TGTGCCAGCAGTACTCGACAGGGGGCAGGAAACACTGAAGCTTTCTTT

J gene: TRBJ1-5
clone size: many
V gene: TRBV9
D gene: -
CDR3 protein: CASSVGEGNQPQHF
CDR3 DNA: TGTGCCAGCAGCGTAGGAGAGGGCAATCAGCCCCAGCATTTT

J gene: TRBJ2-7
clone size: many
V gene: TRBV7-9
D gene: TRBD1
CDR3 protein: CASSPRTGLRYEQYF
CDR3 DNA: TGTGCCAGCAGTCCTAGGACAGGCCTTCGATACGAGCAGTACTTC

J gene: TRBJ2-1
clone size: medium-sized
V gene: TRBV10-3
D gene: TRBD2
CDR3 protein: CAISDRAGDNEQFF
CDR3 DNA: TGTGCCATCAGTGATCGAGCGGGGGACAATGAGCAGTTCTTC

J gene: TRBJ1-2
clone size: -
V gene: TRBV24-1
D gene: TRBD1
CDR3 protein: CATYGPGGTETNYGYTF
CDR3 DNA: TGTGCCACCTATGGGCCCGGGGGGACAGAAACTAACTATGGCTACACCTTC

J gene: TRBJ2-1
clone size: -
V gene: TRBV18
D gene: -
CDR3 protein: CASSPPVRTNNEQFF
CDR3 DNA: TGTGCCAGCTCACCACCGGTCAGGACTAACAATGAGCAGTTCTTC

J gene: TRBJ1-6
clone size: medium-sized
V gene: TRBV19
D gene: -
CDR3 protein: CASRIAGDQRSPLHF
CDR3 DNA: TGTGCCAGTAGGATTGCCGGGGACCAGCGATCACCCCTCCACTTT

J gene: TRBJ2-1
clone size: many
V gene: TRBV3-1
D gene: TRBD2
CDR3 protein: CASSQAYGRVRDEQFF
CDR3 DNA: TGTGCCAGCAGCCAGGCCTATGGGAGGGTAAGGGATGAGCAGTTCTTC

J gene: TRBJ2-1
clone size: -
V gene: TRBV15
D gene: -
CDR3 protein: CATSSVEGHIYNEQFF
CDR3 DNA: TGTGCCACCAGCAGCGTAGAGGGACACATCTACAATGAGCAGTTCTTC

J gene: TRBJ1-1
clone size: -
V gene: TRBV5-1
D gene: TRBD1
CDR3 protein: CASSLNQGAVSTEALF
CDR3 DNA: TGCGCCAGCAGCTTGAACCAGGGGGCCGTGAGCACTGAAGCTCTCTTC

J gene: TRBJ1-2
clone size: many
V gene: TRBV6-5
D gene: -
CDR3 protein: CASSKGGGRDYGYTF
CDR3 DNA: TGTGCCAGCAGCAAAGGGGGGGGGCGGGACTATGGCTACACCTTC

J gene: TRBJ1-2
clone size: once
V gene: TRBV19
D gene: -
CDR3 protein: CASSSPPGDYGYTF
CDR3 DNA: TGTGCCAGTAGTTCCCCCCCGGGGGACTATGGTTACACCTTC

J gene: TRBJ2-1
clone size: -
V gene: TRBV20-1
D gene: TRBD2
CDR3 protein: CSARTSGDVYNEQSF
CDR3 DNA: TGCAGTGCTAGGACTAGCGGGGATGTGTACAATGAGCAGTCCTTC

J gene: TRBJ2-3
clone size: medium-sized
V gene: TRBV2
D gene: -
CDR3 protein: CASRRGTTDTQYF
CDR3 DNA: TGTGCCAGCAGGAGGGGAACCACAGATACGCAGTATTTT

J gene: TRBJ1-5
clone size: -
V gene: TRBV13
D gene: TRBD1
CDR3 protein: CASSFTGGFGQPQHF
CDR3 DNA: TGTGCCAGCAGCTTCACAGGGGGCTTCGGTCAGCCCCAGCATTTT

J gene: TRBJ1-2
clone size: many
V gene: TRBV5-8
D gene: -
CDR3 protein: CASSRVGQARLRYGYTF
CDR3 DNA: TGTGCCAGCAGCCGGGTAGGGCAGGCGCGTCTTAGATATGGCTACACCTTC

J gene: TRBJ1-5
clone size: many
V gene: TRBV6-4
D gene: -
CDR3 protein: CASSGRDEGSNQPQHF
CDR3 DNA: TGTGCCAGCAGTGGACGAGATGAAGGCTCAAATCAGCCCCAGCATTTT

J gene: TRBJ1-1
clone size: many
V gene: TRBV5-1
D gene: -
CDR3 protein: CASSPGGRGGTEAFF
CDR3 DNA: TGCGCCAGCTCCCCCGGGGGCCGGGGTGGGACTGAAGCTTTCTTT

J gene: TRBJ2-2
clone size: many
V gene: TRBV9
D gene: -
CDR3 protein: CASSPRVETGELFF
CDR3 DNA: TGTGCCAGCAGCCCCAGGGTGGAAACCGGGGAGCTGTTTTTT

J gene: TRBJ1-6
clone size: many
V gene: TRBV6-1
D gene: TRBD1
CDR3 protein: CASTADRGSYNSPLHF
CDR3 DNA: TGTGCCAGCACCGCCGACAGGGGATCCTATAATTCACCCCTCCACTTT